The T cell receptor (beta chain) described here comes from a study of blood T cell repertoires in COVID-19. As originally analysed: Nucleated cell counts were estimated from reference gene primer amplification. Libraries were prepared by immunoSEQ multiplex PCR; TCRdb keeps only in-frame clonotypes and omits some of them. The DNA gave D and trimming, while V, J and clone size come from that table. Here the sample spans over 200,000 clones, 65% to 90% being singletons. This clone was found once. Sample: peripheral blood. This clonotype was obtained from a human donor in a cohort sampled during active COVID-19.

In nucleotides, the CDR3 is TGTGCCAGCAGCCCGGACTTGATTTCCTACGAGCAGTACTTC. Translation: CASSPDLISYEQYF. V usage is TRBV7-2 and J usage is TRBJ2-7, with a possible D match to TRBD2 (5 bases). Trimming cost V 5 bases and J 1 base, with 12 bases left between them. Germline V gives CDR1 SGHTA, CDR2 FQGNSA. The CDR3 is made up of 14 amino acids.